This T cell receptor beta chain was profiled in a study of T cells in Graves' hyperthyroidism and ophthalmopathy. Study-level findings and limits: Blood held most thyroid clonotypes expanded above 0.001 frequency.

The germline V and J ends were trimmed by 5 bases and 4 bases, with 3 bases remaining between them. CDR3 size: 11 residues. CDR1 is WSHSY and CDR2 is SAAADI in the germline V gene. Clinicians diagnosed patients from clinical symptoms, serum thyroxine and TRAb, thyroid ultrasound and orbital computed tomography. Regions amplified from RNA transcripts were the TCR beta CDR3 regions. Using the HTBI primer set, a first-round RT-PCR was run on the TCR CDR3. TCRdb re-derived calls from the multiplex PCR reads in MiXCR, one entry per CDR3 protein. This sample has 480,000 or so distinct CDR3 sequences, with approximately 49% found just once. This clonotype appeared many times. As yet, its antigen is unknown.

Sequencing used peripheral blood or thyroid tissue (not recorded which). The chain is built from TRBV10-2 and TRBJ2-1, with D unclear. This sequence was found in an adult woman with Graves' disease, either hyperthyroidism or ophthalmopathy (not recorded which). The CDR3 spells CASSQYNEQFF. CDR3 in DNA: TGCGCCAGCAGTCAGTACAATGAGCAGTTCTTC.